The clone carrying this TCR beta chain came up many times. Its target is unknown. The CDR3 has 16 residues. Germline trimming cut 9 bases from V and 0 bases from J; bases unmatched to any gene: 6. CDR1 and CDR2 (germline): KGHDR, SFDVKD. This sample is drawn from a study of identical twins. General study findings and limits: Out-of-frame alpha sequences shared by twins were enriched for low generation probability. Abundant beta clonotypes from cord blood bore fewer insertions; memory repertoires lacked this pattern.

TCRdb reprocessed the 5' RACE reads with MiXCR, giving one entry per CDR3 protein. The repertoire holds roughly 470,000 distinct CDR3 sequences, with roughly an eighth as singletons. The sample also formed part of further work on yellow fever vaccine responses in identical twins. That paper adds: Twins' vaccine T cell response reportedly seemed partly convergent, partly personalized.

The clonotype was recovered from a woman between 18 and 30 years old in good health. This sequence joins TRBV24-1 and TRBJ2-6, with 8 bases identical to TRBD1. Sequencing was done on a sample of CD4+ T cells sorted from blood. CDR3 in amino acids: CATSGTGDSGANVLTF. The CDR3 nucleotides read TGTGCCACCTCTGGGACAGGCGACTCTGGGGCCAACGTCCTGACTTTC.